These T cell receptor beta chains were read from a single sample in a study of T cells in Graves' hyperthyroidism and ophthalmopathy. TCRdb reanalysed the multiplex PCR reads using MiXCR and keeps one entry per CDR3 protein. The data contain a few hundred thousand distinct CDR3 sequences, 15% of them seen just once; the ten biggest clones take up approximately 32%. Source material: blood. The receptors here all came from a woman aged 25-40 years with Graves' hyperthyroidism. Both conserved end residues are trimmed from each CDR3. A D gene is named only where the DNA matches it firmly.

ASIPGVSLNYGYT	13	TRBJ1-2	NA	TRBV28
ASSLFRTSGGQETQY	15	TRBJ2-5	TRBD2	TRBV7-9
ASGSPQGAGSYT	12	TRBJ1-2	TRBD1	TRBV2
ASSGTGSRHNSPLH	14	TRBJ1-6	TRBD1	TRBV28
ASSLVLQETQY	11	TRBJ2-5	NA	TRBV11-2
ASSLYGNLNSPLH	13	TRBJ1-6	NA	TRBV5-8
ASTESPGFTYEQY	13	TRBJ2-7	NA	TRBV6-1
ASSLDKGSSGANVLT	15	TRBJ2-6	NA	TRBV2
ASGLAAYNEQF	11	TRBJ2-1	TRBD2	TRBV3-1
SAAGTGNYGYT	11	TRBJ1-2	NA	TRBV20-1
SALRTFPTQETQY	13	TRBJ2-5	NA	TRBV20-1
SASRQDDPYNEQF	13	TRBJ2-1	NA	TRBV20-1
ASSFGQGDSYEQY	13	TRBJ2-7	TRBD1	TRBV18
ASSPRGARAF	10	TRBJ1-1	NA	TRBV28
ASTPRVGTQQDAQY	14	TRBJ2-5	NA	TRBV6-1
ASSAVETDTQY	11	TRBJ2-3	NA	TRBV5-1
ASSAGTEHGYT	11	TRBJ1-2	NA	TRBV5-6
SARATGTANTEAF	13	TRBJ1-1	TRBD1	TRBV20-1
ASSLSLGSQPQH	12	TRBJ1-5	NA	TRBV12-3/TRBV12-4
ASSPLTETQY	10	TRBJ2-5	NA	TRBV18
ASRRSRGAF	9	TRBJ1-1	NA	TRBV28
ASSLNREGGSYNEQF	15	TRBJ2-1	TRBD2	TRBV27
ASSLVGQVGFTDTQY	15	TRBJ2-3	NA	TRBV7-8
ATSRASGRAAGWDTQY	16	TRBJ2-3	TRBD2	TRBV15
ASSYSTGYEQY	11	TRBJ2-7	NA	TRBV19
ASSRSTGGAGEQY	13	TRBJ2-7	TRBD1	TRBV9
ASSGTFYEQY	10	TRBJ2-7	NA	TRBV28
ATGADTQY	8	TRBJ2-3	NA	TRBV28
ASSQGPERITDTQY	14	TRBJ2-3	NA	TRBV4-1
ASSFGRNSNQPQH	13	TRBJ1-5	NA	TRBV5-4
ASSSYRNTEAF	11	TRBJ1-1	NA	TRBV12-3/TRBV12-4
ASTFRDVSYEQY	12	TRBJ2-7	NA	TRBV2
SARGGKSNQPQH	12	TRBJ1-5	NA	TRBV20-1
SAREGLAGLNEQF	13	TRBJ2-1	TRBD2	TRBV20-1
ASSLSEVAYGYT	12	TRBJ1-2	NA	TRBV28
ASNPGWSSYNEQF	13	TRBJ2-1	NA	TRBV28
ASSQEWTGGFNEQF	14	TRBJ2-1	TRBD1	TRBV3-1
ASSLPLAGGPTGELF	15	TRBJ2-2	TRBD2	TRBV28
ASRSRDRAGNTIY	13	TRBJ1-3	TRBD1	TRBV28
ASSIARDRTNTEAF	14	TRBJ1-1	TRBD1	TRBV19